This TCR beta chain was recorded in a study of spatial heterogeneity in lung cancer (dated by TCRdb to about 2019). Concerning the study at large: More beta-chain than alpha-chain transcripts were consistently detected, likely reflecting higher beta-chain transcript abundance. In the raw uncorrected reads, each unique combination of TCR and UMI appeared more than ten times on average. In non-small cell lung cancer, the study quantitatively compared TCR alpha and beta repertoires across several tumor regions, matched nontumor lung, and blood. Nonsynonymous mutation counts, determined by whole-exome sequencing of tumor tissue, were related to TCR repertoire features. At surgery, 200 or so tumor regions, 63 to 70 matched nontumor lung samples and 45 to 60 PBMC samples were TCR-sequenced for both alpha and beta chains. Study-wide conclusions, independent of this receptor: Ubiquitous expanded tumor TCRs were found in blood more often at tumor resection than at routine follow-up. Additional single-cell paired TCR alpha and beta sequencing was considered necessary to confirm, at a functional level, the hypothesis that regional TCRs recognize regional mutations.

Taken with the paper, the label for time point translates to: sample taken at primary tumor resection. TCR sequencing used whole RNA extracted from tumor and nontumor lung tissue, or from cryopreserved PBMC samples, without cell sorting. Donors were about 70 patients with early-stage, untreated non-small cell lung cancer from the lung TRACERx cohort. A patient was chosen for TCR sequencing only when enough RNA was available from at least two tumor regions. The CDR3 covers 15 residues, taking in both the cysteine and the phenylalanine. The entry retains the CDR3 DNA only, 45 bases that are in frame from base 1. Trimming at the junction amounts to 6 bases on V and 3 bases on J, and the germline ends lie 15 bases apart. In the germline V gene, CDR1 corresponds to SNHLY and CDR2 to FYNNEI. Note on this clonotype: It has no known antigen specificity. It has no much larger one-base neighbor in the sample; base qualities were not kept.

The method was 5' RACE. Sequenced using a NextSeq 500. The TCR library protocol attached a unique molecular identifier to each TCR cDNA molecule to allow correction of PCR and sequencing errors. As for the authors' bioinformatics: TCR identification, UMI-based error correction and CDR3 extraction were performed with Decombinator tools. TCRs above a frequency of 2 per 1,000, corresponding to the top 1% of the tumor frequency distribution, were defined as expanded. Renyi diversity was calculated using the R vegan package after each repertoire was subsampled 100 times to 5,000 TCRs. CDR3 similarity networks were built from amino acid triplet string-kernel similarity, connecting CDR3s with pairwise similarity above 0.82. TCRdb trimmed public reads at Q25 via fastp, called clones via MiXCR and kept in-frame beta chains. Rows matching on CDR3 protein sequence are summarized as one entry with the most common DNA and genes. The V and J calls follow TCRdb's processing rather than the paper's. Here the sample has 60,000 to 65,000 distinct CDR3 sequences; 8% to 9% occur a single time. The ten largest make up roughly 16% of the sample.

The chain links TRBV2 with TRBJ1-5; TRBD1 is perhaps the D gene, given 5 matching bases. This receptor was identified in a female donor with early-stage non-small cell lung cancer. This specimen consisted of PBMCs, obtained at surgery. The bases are TGTGCCAGCAGCGAGGGGAGGACGGACAATCAGCCCCAGCATTTT. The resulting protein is CASSEGRTDNQPQHF.